The next 8 T cell receptor beta chains were all read from a single sample in a study of blood T cell repertoires in COVID-19. Using immunoSEQ multiplex PCR, the repertoire was profiled, and TCRdb retains in-frame clones only, with some absent. The table records 200,000 to 300,000 clones, roughly nine tenths of them present only once. Sequencing was performed on PBMCs or T cells enriched from blood (not recorded which). The receptors were sampled from a woman in her 30s with acute COVID-19.

This chain joins TRBV3-1 (or the pseudogene TRBV3-2) and TRBJ2-1; possibly TRBD2 for D (5 bases). The germline V gene encodes CDR1 LGHDT and CDR2 YNNKEL (reference sequence). V dropped 4 bases and J dropped 1 base, with 11 bases sitting between them. This CDR3 has 15 residues. CDR3 DNA sequence: TGTGCCAGCAGCCCGGGGTCTTCGTCCTACAATGAGCAGTTCTTC. This sequence encodes CASSPGSSSYNEQFF.

The chain recombines TRBV12-3 or TRBV12-4 with TRBJ2-3; no reliable D call. The CDR3 is 12 amino acids. V lost 6 bases, J lost 4 bases, and 8 bases lay in between. CDR3 sequence reads: CASSVSADTQYF. CDR3 coding DNA: TGTGCCAGCAGCGTGTCCGCAGATACGCAGTATTTT.

The sample holds one count of this clone. V gene TRBV12-3 or TRBV12-4 combines with J gene TRBJ1-6; D is perhaps TRBD1 (6 bases). The V end was cut by 5 bases, the J end by 7 bases, with 9 bases between. This CDR3 contains 13 residues. The CDR3 here is CASSLTGNSPLHF. CDR3 nucleotides: TGTGCCAGCAGTCTCACAGGGAATTCACCCCTCCACTTT.

This sequence joins TRBV4-1 and TRBJ1-2; no reliable D call. Trimming removed 1 base from V and 5 bases from J, with 11 bases in between. This CDR3 has 14 residues. The germline V gene has CDR1 MGHRA and CDR2 YSYEKL. The CDR3 protein is CASSQVGSVYGYTF. The CDR3 nucleotides read TGCGCCAGCAGCCAAGTTGGCTCAGTTTATGGCTACACCTTC.

The rearrangement uses TRBV25-1 and TRBJ1-6; 9 bases map to TRBD1. Unmatched junction bases numbered 7, after V lost 4 bases and J lost 9 bases. The germline V gene encodes CDR1 MGHDK and CDR2 SYGVNS. This CDR3 comprises 15 residues. Written as DNA, the CDR3 is TGTGCCAGCAGTGCCAAACAGGGGGCGAGTTCACCCCTCCACTTT. Encoded protein: CASSAKQGASSPLHF.

The V and J genes are TRBV5-1 and TRBJ2-2, with a possible D match to TRBD1 (5 bases). Germline CDR1 is SGHRS and CDR2 is YFSETQ. V gave up 0 bases and J gave up 2 bases, with 14 bases separating them. The CDR3 contains 17 residues. CDR3 sequence (DNA): TGCGCCAGCAGCTTGGCCTGGGGTAGGGGTAACACCGGGGAGCTGTTTTTT. Amino acids: CASSLAWGRGNTGELFF.

CDR3 sequence (DNA): TGCGCCAGCAGAATGATCCCAGGGAACACTGAAGCTTTCTTT. It yields the protein CASRMIPGNTEAFF. V usage is TRBV5-1 and J usage is TRBJ1-1, with D uncertain. V was pared by 5 bases and J by 1 base, with 12 bases between. There are 14 residues in the CDR3. Germline lookup yields CDR1 SGHRS and CDR2 YFSETQ.

This clone was observed a single time. This chain uses TRBV18 with TRBJ2-3; 12 nucleotides agree with TRBD2. Germline-derived CDR1 and CDR2 are KGHSH and LQKENI. The CDR3 has 16 amino acids. The V and J ends lost 0 bases and 14 bases, in that order; junction bases with no gene match: 12. CDR3 DNA sequence: TGTGCCAGCTCACCACCGTTCCTAGCGGGGGGGTTTGCACGGTATTTT. This translates into CASSPPFLAGGFARYF. The full variable domain, in which reference TRBV18 and TRBJ2-3 provide the parts outside the CDR3, is NAGVMQNPRHLVRRRGQEARLRCSPMKGHSHVYWYRQLPEEGLKFMVYLQKENIIDESGMPKERFSAEFPKEGPSILRIQQVVRGDSAAYFCASSPPFLAGGFARYFGPGTRLTVL.